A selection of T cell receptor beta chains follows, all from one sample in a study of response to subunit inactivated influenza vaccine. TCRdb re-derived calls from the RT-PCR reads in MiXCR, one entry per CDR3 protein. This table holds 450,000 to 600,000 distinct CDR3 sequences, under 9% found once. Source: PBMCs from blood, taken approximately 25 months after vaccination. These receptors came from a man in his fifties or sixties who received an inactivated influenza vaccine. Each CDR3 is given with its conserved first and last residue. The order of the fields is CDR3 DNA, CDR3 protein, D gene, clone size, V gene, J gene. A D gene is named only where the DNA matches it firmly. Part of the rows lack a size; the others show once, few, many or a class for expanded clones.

cdr3_nt: TGTGCCAGCAGCTGGGGACAGCCTCGGGGCTACGAGCAGTACTTC; cdr3_aa: CASSWGQPRGYEQYF; d_call: TRBD1; clone_size: NA; v_call: TRBV5-6; j_call: TRBJ2-7
cdr3_nt: TGTGCCAGCAGCTTAGGTGGCGGGGGGGCCCACAATGAGCAGTTCTTC; cdr3_aa: CASSLGGGGAHNEQFF; d_call: TRBD2; clone_size: few; v_call: TRBV11-2; j_call: TRBJ2-1
cdr3_nt: TGCGCCAGCAGCCGGACGTTCGGGAGAGAAGAGACCCAGTACTTC; cdr3_aa: CASSRTFGREETQYF; d_call: NA; clone_size: few; v_call: TRBV4-3; j_call: TRBJ2-5
cdr3_nt: TGCAGCGTTGAAGGTGGAACAGCCTATGGCTACACCTTC; cdr3_aa: CSVEGGTAYGYTF; d_call: NA; clone_size: NA; v_call: TRBV29-1; j_call: TRBJ1-2
cdr3_nt: TGTGCCAGCTCACCAAGCCAGGGGGCTCAGCCCCAGCATTTT; cdr3_aa: CASSPSQGAQPQHF; d_call: TRBD1; clone_size: many; v_call: TRBV18; j_call: TRBJ1-5
cdr3_nt: TGTGCCAGCACCGACGACAGGGTCTCTCGAAAGACCCAGTACTTC; cdr3_aa: CASTDDRVSRKTQYF; d_call: TRBD1; clone_size: few; v_call: TRBV2; j_call: TRBJ2-5
cdr3_nt: TGTGCCAGCAGCTTGGAGTGGACGGTCTACAATGAGCAGTTCTTC; cdr3_aa: CASSLEWTVYNEQFF; d_call: NA; clone_size: NA; v_call: TRBV5-5; j_call: TRBJ2-1
cdr3_nt: TGCGCCAGCAGCTTGGGGGCTAGCGGAAACACAGATACGCAGTATTTT; cdr3_aa: CASSLGASGNTDTQYF; d_call: TRBD2; clone_size: few; v_call: TRBV5-1; j_call: TRBJ2-3
cdr3_nt: TGTGCCAGCAGCCCCAAAGGGGGGATGAACACTGAAGCTTTCTTT; cdr3_aa: CASSPKGGMNTEAFF; d_call: NA; clone_size: NA; v_call: TRBV7-9; j_call: TRBJ1-1
cdr3_nt: TGTGCCACCAGTGGCGTACTCCGGGATGAGCAGTTCTTC; cdr3_aa: CATSGVLRDEQFF; d_call: NA; clone_size: NA; v_call: TRBV24-1; j_call: TRBJ2-1
cdr3_nt: TGTGCCAGCTCACCACTTGGGGGGTCGTACACTGAAGCTTTCTTT; cdr3_aa: CASSPLGGSYTEAFF; d_call: NA; clone_size: few; v_call: TRBV18; j_call: TRBJ1-1